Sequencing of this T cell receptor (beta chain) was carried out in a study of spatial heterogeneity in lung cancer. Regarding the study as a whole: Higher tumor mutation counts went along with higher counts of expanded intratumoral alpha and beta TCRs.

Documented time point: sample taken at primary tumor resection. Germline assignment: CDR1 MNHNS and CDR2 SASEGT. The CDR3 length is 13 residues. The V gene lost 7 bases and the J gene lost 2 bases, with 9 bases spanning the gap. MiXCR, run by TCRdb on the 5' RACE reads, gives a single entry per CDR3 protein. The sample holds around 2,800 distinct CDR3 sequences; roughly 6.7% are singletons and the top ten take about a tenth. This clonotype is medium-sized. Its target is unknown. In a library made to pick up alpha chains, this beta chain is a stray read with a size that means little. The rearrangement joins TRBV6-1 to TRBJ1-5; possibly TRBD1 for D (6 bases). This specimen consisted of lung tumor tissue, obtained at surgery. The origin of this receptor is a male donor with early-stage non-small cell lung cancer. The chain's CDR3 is CASKGGGNQPQHF. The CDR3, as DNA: TGTGCCAGCAAGGGGGGAGGCAATCAGCCCCAGCATTTT.